This T cell receptor (beta chain) was recorded in a study of T-cell reconstitution after alpha-beta-depleted transplantation in children listed by TCRdb under 2016. About the study as a whole: The study quantitatively tracked T-cell immune reconstitution after TCRalphabeta/CD19-depleted allogeneic hematopoietic cell transplantation in children using TCR repertoire profiling. The research as a whole found: In some patients, the high TCRbeta diversity seen at day 60 was put down to recipient T cells and intrathymic progenitors that had survived conditioning. Over subsequent months, a decline in hyperexpanded clone frequencies was noted, and after one year, T-cell counts and TCRbeta diversity were mostly ascribed to newly produced T cells. The apparently early recovery of alphabetaT-cell counts about two months after transplant reportedly depended on only several hundred rapidly expanded clones that came from non-depleted graft cells.

V and J are trimmed by 6 bases and 1 base, and the gene matches miss 3 bases of the junction. Including cysteine and phenylalanine, the CDR3 has 14 amino acids. Kept here is only the CDR3 DNA, which spans 42 bases and is read in frame from base 1. The germline V gene (reference sequence) specifies PRHDT as CDR1 and FYEKMQ as CDR2. This specimen's treatment or condition label, per the study, means: allogeneic hematopoietic cell transplantation with graft depleted of TCRalphabeta T cells and CD19 B cells. The children who served as transplant recipients had been given grafts of TCRalphabeta/CD19-depleted allogeneic hematopoietic cells. Remarks on this clonotype: The antigen it recognizes is unknown. The input lacks base qualities; no much larger clone sits a single base away.

The protocol used for the library was PCR. TCRdb records Illumina HiSeq 2500 as the sequencer. To normalize quantification of the TCRbeta repertoire, the TCR libraries were built with molecular barcoding that relied on unique molecular identifiers. Using fastp trimming at Q25 and MiXCR clonotype assembly, TCRdb reanalyzed the public sequencing data and kept in-frame beta chains. A single entry per CDR3 protein holds the most common genes and DNA from its merged rows. The sample table records around 600,000 distinct CDR3 sequences; approximately 22% of these occur just once. Of the sample, 13% to 15% falls within the top ten clones.

The chain uses TRBV13 and TRBJ1-1, with 9 junctional bases fitting TRBD1. The sequencing here drew on PBMCs, mostly from graft donor cells, taken 360 days after TCRalphabeta/CD19-depleted stem cell transplant. This TCR derives from a boy under two years old who had a stem cell transplant for acute myeloid leukemia, so the T cells may come from the graft donor. The sequenced DNA is TGTGCCAGCAGGGGGGACAGGGCGAACACTGAAGCTTTCTTT. The translation is CASRGDRANTEAFF.